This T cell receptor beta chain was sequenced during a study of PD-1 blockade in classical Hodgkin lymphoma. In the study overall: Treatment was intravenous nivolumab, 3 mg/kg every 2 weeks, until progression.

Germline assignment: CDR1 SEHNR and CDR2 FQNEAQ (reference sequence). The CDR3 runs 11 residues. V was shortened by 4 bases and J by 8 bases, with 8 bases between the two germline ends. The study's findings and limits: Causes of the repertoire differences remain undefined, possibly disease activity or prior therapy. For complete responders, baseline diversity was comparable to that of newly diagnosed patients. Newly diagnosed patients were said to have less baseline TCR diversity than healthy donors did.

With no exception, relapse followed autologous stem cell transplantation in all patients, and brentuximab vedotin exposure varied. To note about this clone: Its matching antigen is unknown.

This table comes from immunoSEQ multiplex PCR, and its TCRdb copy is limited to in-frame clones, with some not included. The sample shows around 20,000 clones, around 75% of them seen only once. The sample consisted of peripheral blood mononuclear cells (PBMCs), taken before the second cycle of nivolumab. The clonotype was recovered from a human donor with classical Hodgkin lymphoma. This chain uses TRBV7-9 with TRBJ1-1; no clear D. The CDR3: CASSSSQEAFF. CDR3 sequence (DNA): TGTGCCAGCAGCTCGAGCCAGGAAGCTTTCTTT.